Listed below are T cell receptor beta chains from one sample, sequenced in a study of cytomegalovirus exposure and HLA in healthy donors. Only in-frame clones appear in the TCRdb table, and some are missing; sequencing was by immunoSEQ multiplex PCR. Of about 180,000 clones listed, approximately 78% are singletons. The sequenced sample was PBMCs. These receptors were obtained from a male donor in good health and CMV-seronegative. Each CDR3 is given with its conserved first and last residue. The D gene is left open where the match is weak. Clone size appears in some rows only: once, few, many, or a class for an expanded clone.

j_gene: TRBJ1-1
v_gene: TRBV10-3
d_gene: TRBD1
abundance: NA
CDR3aa: CATQGGLEDAFF
CDR3nt: TGTGCCACCCAGGGGGGTCTTGAGGATGCTTTCTTT

j_gene: TRBJ2-3
v_gene: TRBV7-3
d_gene: NA
abundance: NA
CDR3aa: CASSLLPRDTQYF
CDR3nt: TGTGCCAGCAGCTTACTTCCGCGGGATACGCAGTATTTT

j_gene: TRBJ2-7
v_gene: TRBV5-6
d_gene: TRBD1
abundance: NA
CDR3aa: CASSLEPWDRGRKTYEQYF
CDR3nt: TGTGCCAGCAGCTTGGAGCCCTGGGACAGGGGGCGGAAGACCTACGAGCAGTACTTC

j_gene: TRBJ2-7
v_gene: TRBV7-9
d_gene: TRBD2
abundance: NA
CDR3aa: CASSGEDSGRGEQYF
CDR3nt: TGTGCCAGCAGCGGAGAAGACAGCGGGAGGGGAGAGCAGTACTTC

j_gene: TRBJ2-2
v_gene: TRBV5-1
d_gene: TRBD2
abundance: NA
CDR3aa: CASSLLGGGRTGELFF
CDR3nt: TGCGCCAGCAGCCTCCTGGGGGGAGGGCGGACCGGGGAGCTGTTTTTT

j_gene: TRBJ1-4
v_gene: TRBV19
d_gene: TRBD1
abundance: NA
CDR3aa: CASRKQGTGRNEKLFF
CDR3nt: TGTGCCAGTAGGAAACAGGGGACCGGACGTAATGAAAAACTGTTTTTT

j_gene: TRBJ2-7
v_gene: TRBV7-9
d_gene: TRBD1
abundance: NA
CDR3aa: CASSFTQGAYEQYF
CDR3nt: TGTGCCAGCAGCTTTACCCAGGGGGCTTACGAGCAGTACTTC

j_gene: TRBJ1-1
v_gene: TRBV20-1
d_gene: NA
abundance: NA
CDR3aa: CSERGRTEAFF
CDR3nt: TGCAGTGAGAGAGGGAGAACTGAAGCTTTCTTT

j_gene: TRBJ2-7
v_gene: TRBV28
d_gene: NA
abundance: few
CDR3aa: CASSIRRGASEQYF
CDR3nt: TGTGCCAGCAGTATCCGTCGGGGGGCTAGTGAGCAGTACTTC

j_gene: TRBJ2-7
v_gene: TRBV18
d_gene: NA
abundance: NA
CDR3aa: CASSRGVAALLYEQYF
CDR3nt: TGTGCCAGCTCACGGGGGGTAGCGGCCCTTCTCTACGAGCAGTACTTC

j_gene: TRBJ2-6
v_gene: TRBV19
d_gene: TRBD1
abundance: NA
CDR3aa: CASSGQGGFGANVLTF
CDR3nt: TGTGCCAGTTCCGGACAGGGAGGCTTTGGGGCCAACGTCCTGACTTTC

j_gene: TRBJ2-7
v_gene: TRBV28
d_gene: TRBD1
abundance: NA
CDR3aa: CASSLPGTGPTYEQYF
CDR3nt: TGTGCCAGCAGTTTACCCGGGACAGGACCCACCTACGAGCAGTACTTC

j_gene: TRBJ2-1
v_gene: TRBV7-3
d_gene: NA
abundance: NA
CDR3aa: CASRYGGNEQFF
CDR3nt: TGTGCCAGCAGGTACGGCGGGAATGAGCAGTTCTTC

j_gene: TRBJ2-1
v_gene: TRBV4-1
d_gene: NA
abundance: NA
CDR3aa: CASSPGVIEYNEQFF
CDR3nt: TGCGCCAGCAGCCCGGGGGTAATAGAATACAATGAGCAGTTCTTC

j_gene: TRBJ2-3
v_gene: TRBV7-9
d_gene: NA
abundance: NA
CDR3aa: CASSAAGPLETDTQYF
CDR3nt: TGTGCCAGCAGCGCCGCGGGACCCCTCGAAACAGATACGCAGTATTTT

j_gene: TRBJ1-2
v_gene: TRBV29-1
d_gene: NA
abundance: NA
CDR3aa: CSVDGGVRYGYTF
CDR3nt: TGCAGCGTTGATGGGGGGGTGAGATATGGCTACACCTTC

j_gene: TRBJ2-2
v_gene: TRBV9
d_gene: TRBD2
abundance: NA
CDR3aa: CASSPGRLAGDAGGELFF
CDR3nt: TGTGCCAGCAGCCCCGGGCGACTAGCGGGAGATGCAGGCGGGGAGCTGTTTTTT

j_gene: TRBJ2-1
v_gene: TRBV15
d_gene: TRBD1
abundance: once
CDR3aa: CATSRGRDRPYNEQFF
CDR3nt: TGTGCCACCAGCAGAGGCCGGGACAGACCCTACAATGAGCAGTTCTTC

j_gene: TRBJ2-5
v_gene: TRBV28
d_gene: NA
abundance: once
CDR3aa: CASSGGDSFQETQYF
CDR3nt: TGTGCCAGCAGTGGCGGGGACAGCTTCCAAGAGACCCAGTACTTC

j_gene: TRBJ2-7
v_gene: TRBV29-1
d_gene: TRBD2
abundance: NA
CDR3aa: CSAVIAGVLEQYF
CDR3nt: TGCAGCGCCGTGATAGCGGGAGTTTTGGAGCAGTACTTC

j_gene: TRBJ2-5
v_gene: TRBV7-8
d_gene: NA
abundance: NA
CDR3aa: CASSAEGAQTQYF
CDR3nt: TGTGCCAGCAGCGCTGAGGGTGCCCAGACCCAGTACTTC

j_gene: TRBJ1-1
v_gene: TRBV7-9
d_gene: TRBD1
abundance: NA
CDR3aa: CASSQTGTPEAFF
CDR3nt: TGTGCCAGCAGCCAGACAGGGACCCCTGAAGCTTTCTTT

j_gene: TRBJ2-7
v_gene: TRBV28
d_gene: TRBD1
abundance: NA
CDR3aa: CASSQVGGNYEQYF
CDR3nt: TGTGCCAGCAGCCAAGTAGGGGGCAACTACGAGCAGTACTTC

j_gene: TRBJ1-3
v_gene: TRBV2
d_gene: NA
abundance: NA
CDR3aa: CARSRLSSGNTIYF
CDR3nt: TGTGCCAGGTCCAGACTGAGCTCTGGAAACACCATATATTTT

j_gene: TRBJ2-1
v_gene: TRBV6-5
d_gene: NA
abundance: NA
CDR3aa: CASSYSTGSLNEQFF
CDR3nt: TGTGCCAGCAGTTACTCGACCGGGTCGCTGAATGAGCAGTTCTTC

j_gene: TRBJ2-7
v_gene: TRBV4-1
d_gene: TRBD2
abundance: NA
CDR3aa: CASSQVAGGHYEQYF
CDR3nt: TGCGCCAGCAGCCAAGTAGCGGGAGGGCACTACGAGCAGTACTTC

j_gene: TRBJ1-2
v_gene: TRBV7-9
d_gene: NA
abundance: NA
CDR3aa: CASSLTAATYGYTF
CDR3nt: TGTGCCAGCAGCCTAACAGCGGCTACCTATGGCTACACCTTC

j_gene: TRBJ2-7
v_gene: TRBV29-1
d_gene: TRBD1
abundance: NA
CDR3aa: CSVGQGEYEQYF
CDR3nt: TGCAGCGTTGGACAGGGGGAATACGAGCAGTACTTC